A single sample gave rise to the 30 T cell receptor beta chains below, sequenced in a study of T-cell reconstitution after alpha-beta-depleted transplantation in children. Unique molecular identifiers were built into the TCRbeta library. TCRdb called the PCR reads again in MiXCR, with one record for every CDR3 protein. The sample has 70,000 or so distinct CDR3 sequences, roughly a tenth seen once. Sequenced material: PBMCs, taken before TCRalphabeta/CD19-depleted stem cell transplant. These TCRs come from a boy aged 5-17 years with acute myeloid leukemia, due to receive a stem cell transplant.

The sample holds many counts of this clonotype. The chain has TRBV3-1 and TRBJ1-6; a possible D gene is TRBD1 (5 bases). Trimming removed 4 bases at V and 10 bases at J, with 17 bases between. Germline V gene sequence: CDR1 LGHDT, CDR2 YNNKEL (reference sequence). The CDR3 has 15 amino acids. CDR3 loop: CASSPGGGTGSPLHF. The CDR3 bases are TGTGCCAGCAGCCCCGGGGGAGGAACGGGCTCACCCCTCCACTTT.

This clonotype was observed many times. This rearrangement joins TRBV4-1 to TRBJ1-2, with D hard to call. Trimming pared 4 bases from V and 7 bases from J, leaving 13 bases between. The CDR3 is 13 residues long. The germline V gene encodes CDR1 MGHRA and CDR2 YSYEKL. The chain's CDR3 is CASSLSLGGGYTF. CDR3 DNA sequence: TGCGCCAGCAGCCTATCACTCGGAGGTGGCTACACCTTC.

This clonotype has a count of ten or more. The rearrangement uses TRBV7-2 and TRBJ1-1, with 10 bases matching TRBD1. The CDR3 loop spans 15 amino acids. V lost 5 bases and J lost 6; bases outside the gene matches: 9. Germline loops: CDR1 SGHTA, CDR2 FQGNSA. CDR3 region: CASSPWDRGGSEAFF. CDR3 coding DNA: TGTGCCAGCAGCCCCTGGGACAGGGGAGGGTCTGAAGCTTTCTTT.

The sample holds many counts of this clonotype. The rearrangement uses TRBV12-3 or TRBV12-4 and TRBJ2-1; D gene uncertain. The CDR3 contains 17 residues. The V and J ends lost 5 bases and 4 bases respectively, with 21 bases between them. CDR3 bases: TGTGCCAGCAGTCGTCCCCTTGGTAGGACCTTTTACAATGAGCAGTTCTTC. It translates to CASSRPLGRTFYNEQFF.

Only a few counts were recorded for this clonotype. The rearrangement links TRBV19 to TRBJ2-2; 7 nucleotides align to TRBD2. This CDR3 has 16 amino acids. The V segment lost 5 bases and the J segment 2 bases; nucleotides outside the gene matches: 8. Germline lookup yields CDR1 LNHDA and CDR2 SQIVND (reference sequence). CDR3 loop: CASSPISGTNTGELFF. The CDR3 DNA sequence: TGTGCCAGTAGTCCGATAAGCGGGACCAACACCGGGGAGCTGTTTTTT.

Points on this clonotype: One base away lies a much larger clone, so this may be a sequencing read error. This chain joins TRBV28 and TRBJ2-2; D is ambiguous. This CDR3 has 15 residues. Per the germline V gene, CDR1 is MDHEN and CDR2 is SYDVKM. Written as DNA, the CDR3 is TGTGCCATCAGTTTAGATTCGCAGAACACCGGGGAGCTGTTTTTT. Translating it yields CAISLDSQNTGELFF.

In its sample, this clonotype was seen many times. The chain combines TRBV15 with TRBJ2-5; 9 nucleotides align to TRBD2. V trimming: 3 bases; J trimming: 5 bases; junction bases outside the gene matches: 1. Germline lookup yields CDR1 LNHNV and CDR2 YYDKDF (reference sequence). The CDR3 length is 13 residues. CDR3 nucleotides: TGTGCCACCAGCAGGCTAGCGGGGGAGACCCAGTACTTC. Encoded protein: CATSRLAGETQYF.

This clonotype was seen ten or more times. For the CDR3, the DNA is TGTGCCAGCAGTGGCAGACTCCCGAACACTGAAGCTTTCTTT. This translates into CASSGRLPNTEAFF. The J gene is TRBJ1-1, the V gene TRBV27, with D unresolved. Deletions cut 5 bases from V and 1 base from J, with 11 bases between. This CDR3 has 14 residues. From germline, CDR1 is MNHEY and CDR2 SMNVEV (reference sequence).

The sample holds a few counts of this clonotype. The chain combines TRBV24-1 with TRBJ1-2; D is unresolved. The germline gives CDR1 KGHDR, CDR2 SFDVKD. The V end was cut by 1 base, the J end by 9 bases, with 5 bases between. The CDR3 loop spans 11 amino acids. This CDR3 is CATSDFSSYTF. The CDR3 DNA reads TGTGCCACCAGTGATTTCTCAAGCTACACCTTC.

This clonotype was counted at least ten times. The chain couples TRBV5-1 to TRBJ2-1; D is ambiguous. Germline V CDR1 and CDR2: SGHRS, YFSETQ. The CDR3 totals 19 residues. Trimming left V 0 bases short and J 0 bases short, with 19 bases between. The CDR3 loop reads CASSLGPNLGVSSYNEQFF. The DNA for the CDR3 is TGCGCCAGCAGCTTGGGACCCAATCTTGGTGTCAGCTCCTACAATGAGCAGTTCTTC.

The sample holds many counts of this clonotype. The chain carries TRBV12-3 or TRBV12-4 and TRBJ1-6; the D is unclear. There are 15 residues in the CDR3. The V end lost 7 bases, the J end lost 6 bases, and 16 bases lay between the germline ends. CDR3 in amino acids: CASTLGIRPNSPLHF. In nucleotides, the CDR3 is TGTGCCAGCACCTTAGGGATTCGGCCTAATTCACCCCTCCACTTT.

The table lists this clonotype with a few counts. The chain is built from TRBV20-1 and TRBJ2-2; no definite D call. Germline lookup yields CDR1 DFQATT and CDR2 SNEGSKA (reference sequence). V dropped 6 bases and J dropped 1 base, with 9 bases sitting between them. This CDR3 is built from 13 residues. The CDR3 region has the DNA TGCAGTGCGAGGATAGTGAACACCGGGGAGCTGTTTTTT. Protein sequence: CSARIVNTGELFF.

This clonotype was recorded a few times. The chain couples TRBV29-1 to TRBJ2-1, with a tentative D call TRBD1 (6 bases). The germline gives CDR1 SQVTM, CDR2 ANQGSEA. Trimming left V 5 bases short and J 2 bases short, with 16 bases between. The CDR3 sequence is 15 residues long. The CDR3 loop is CSVKQGEGPYNEQFF. CDR3 DNA: TGCAGCGTTAAACAGGGAGAAGGACCCTACAATGAGCAGTTCTTC.

The rearrangement uses TRBV9 and TRBJ2-1; the match to TRBD2 covers 8 bases. CDR3 length: 16 residues. The trim removed 4 bases at V and 10 bases at J, leaving 16 bases unmatched. Germline CDR1 is SGDLS and CDR2 is YYNGEE. The CDR3 here is CASSSRAGGSNDEQFF. CDR3 nucleotides: TGTGCCAGCAGCTCAAGGGCGGGGGGCTCCAATGACGAGCAGTTCTTC.

Many counts were recorded for this clonotype. The rearrangement uses TRBV12-3 or TRBV12-4 and TRBJ1-3; D ambiguous. Trimming took off 3 bases at V and 2 bases at J, with 5 bases between the two ends. CDR3 length equals 13 residues. DNA for the CDR3: TGTGCCAGCAGTTTGGGTGCTGGAAACACCATATATTTT. Protein product: CASSLGAGNTIYF.

The chain joins TRBV9 to TRBJ2-7; TRBD1 matches at 10 bases. Germline V lookup: CDR1 SGDLS, CDR2 YYNGEE. The length of the CDR3 is 16 residues. Trimming took 4 bases from V and 2 from J; bases not matched to a gene: 9. The CDR3 loop is CASSLAVGQGAYEQYF. The CDR3 region has the DNA TGTGCCAGCAGCTTAGCCGTTGGACAGGGGGCCTACGAGCAGTACTTC.

This clonotype was detected ten times or more. The chain couples TRBV29-1 to TRBJ1-2; no definite D call. The germline CDR1 and CDR2 sequences are SQVTM and ANQGSEA. Trimming stripped 6 bases from V and 10 bases from J, with 21 bases between. The CDR3 contains 13 residues. The CDR3 here is CSVALRLGQLYTF. CDR3 DNA sequence: TGCAGCGTCGCATTACGACTCGGTCAACTCTACACCTTC.

A few counts support this clonotype. J is TRBJ2-5 and V is TRBV9, with D possibly TRBD1 on 6 matching bases. The CDR3 has 16 amino acids. With 4 bases removed from V and 5 bases from J, the gap between germline ends came to 21 bases. Germline CDR1 is SGDLS and CDR2 is YYNGEE. CDR3 region: CASSLTAGAMWETQYF. The CDR3 DNA reads TGTGCCAGCAGCCTAACGGCAGGGGCTATGTGGGAGACCCAGTACTTC.

This chain links TRBV11-2 with TRBJ2-7, with 11 bases that match TRBD2. Germline CDR1 SGHAT, CDR2 FQNNGV. CDR3 length: 17 amino acids. Trimming took 1 base from V and 0 from J; bases not matched to a gene: 5. The CDR3 region is CASSLGLAGTYSYEQYV. Written as DNA, the CDR3 is TGTGCCAGCAGCTTAGGACTAGCGGGGACTTACTCCTACGAGCAGTACGTC.

This clonotype has a count of ten or more. The V call is TRBV4-2, the J call TRBJ2-5, with D tentatively TRBD2 (7 bases). Trimming stripped 0 bases from V and 14 bases from J, with 19 bases between. Germline assignment: CDR1 LGHNA and CDR2 YNFKEQ. The CDR3 is made up of 14 amino acids. Written as DNA, the CDR3 is TGTGCCAGCAGCCAAGAGGGAACGGGGGGCCCACTTTACTTC. This gives the protein CASSQEGTGGPLYF.

Only a few counts were recorded for this clonotype. The rearrangement links TRBV2 to TRBJ2-4; D ambiguous. Trimming cost V 4 bases and J 3 bases, with 7 bases left between them. The CDR3 extends over 13 amino acids. Germline CDR1 reads SNHLY; CDR2 reads FYNNEI. The CDR3 loop is CASSGVGKNIQYF. In nucleotides, the CDR3 is TGTGCCAGCAGTGGCGTGGGCAAAAACATTCAGTACTTC.

This clonotype was observed many times. The gene calls are TRBV7-2 and TRBJ2-1; no clear D. Germline V gene data show CDR1 as SGHTA and CDR2 as FQGNSA. The V gene lost 3 bases and the J gene lost 10 bases, with 10 bases spanning the gap. This CDR3 comprises 12 residues. The DNA of the CDR3 is TGTGCCAGCAGCTTTGGGGTACAAGAGCAGTTCTTC. Residues: CASSFGVQEQFF. Full variable domain (missing parts from reference TRBV7-2 and TRBJ2-1): GAGVSQSPSNKVTEKGKDVELRCDPISGHTALYWYRQSLGQGLEFLIYFQGNSAPDKSGLPSDRFSAERTGGSVSTLTIQRTQQEDSAVYLCASSFGVQEQFFGPGTRLTVL.

There are many counts of this clonotype. The chain is built from TRBV9 and TRBJ2-7; 13 bases are shared with TRBD2. V gave up 3 bases and J gave up 7 bases; unmatched junction bases: 13. The germline V gene encodes CDR1 SGDLS and CDR2 YYNGEE. The CDR3 extends over 17 amino acids. Written as DNA, the CDR3 is TGTGCCAGCAGCGCCGGATTACTAGCGGGAGGGCGAGAAGAGCAGTACTTC. As protein: CASSAGLLAGGREEQYF.

This clonotype was recorded at least ten times. The V and J genes are TRBV9 and TRBJ2-5, with TRBD2 identical over 8 bases. This CDR3 contains 13 residues. J was trimmed by 5 bases and V by 4 bases; bases with no gene match: 4. Germline CDR1 SGDLS, CDR2 YYNGEE. Here the CDR3 DNA reads TGTGCCAGCAGCCCATCGGGAGGGGAGACCCAGTACTTC. Amino acids: CASSPSGGETQYF.

This clonotype was picked up many times. The rearrangement joins TRBV25-1 to TRBJ1-2; no definite D call. Germline CDR1 and CDR2: MGHDK and SYGVNS. The V gene lost 4 bases and the J gene lost 5 bases, with 11 bases spanning the gap. The CDR3 consists of 13 residues. The CDR3 loop reads CASSGRTEYGYTF. CDR3 DNA sequence: TGTGCCAGCAGTGGAAGAACGGAGTATGGCTACACCTTC.

This clonotype was detected a few times. This CDR3 is CASSFRAVYYEQYF. CDR3 sequence (DNA): TGTGCCAGCAGTTTTCGGGCCGTCTACTACGAGCAGTACTTC. The chain carries TRBV12-3 or TRBV12-4 and TRBJ2-7; no clear D. The CDR3 is 14 amino acids. V lost 3 bases to trimming and J lost 3 bases, with 12 bases between them.

There are many counts of this clonotype. The gene calls are TRBV20-1 and TRBJ1-2, with D unresolved. V lost 0 bases and J lost 4, with 9 bases in between. This CDR3 comprises 13 residues. Germline-derived CDR1 and CDR2 are DFQATT and SNEGSKA (reference sequence). The CDR3 bases are TGCAGTGCTAGAGATGTTCAGAGCTATGGCTACACCTTC. This sequence encodes CSARDVQSYGYTF.

This clonotype came up many times. The rearrangement uses TRBV4-3 and TRBJ1-4, with D perhaps TRBD1 (5 bases). V was cut by 0 bases and J by 0 bases, with 11 bases left in between. Per the germline V gene, CDR1 is LGHNA and CDR2 is YSLEER. The CDR3 consists of 17 residues. The CDR3 coding sequence is TGCGCCAGCAGCCAAGATGGTGGGGCTGCAACTAATGAAAAACTGTTTTTT. This sequence encodes CASSQDGGAATNEKLFF.

This clonotype was counted ten times or more. This rearrangement joins TRBV5-1 to TRBJ2-3; D might be TRBD2 (5 bases). Trimming stripped 0 bases from V and 6 bases from J, with 14 bases between. Per the germline V gene, CDR1 is SGHRS and CDR2 is YFSETQ. This CDR3 region has 15 residues. CDR3 DNA sequence: TGCGCCAGCAGCTTGGGAGAGGGCGGTTCGGATACGCAGTATTTT. Amino acid sequence: CASSLGEGGSDTQYF.

This clonotype showed up many times. One end of the junction fails to match germline, which may point to a read error. This chain uses TRBV7-7 with TRBJ2-1; D is perhaps TRBD2 (6 bases). Germline V lookup: CDR1 SSHAT, CDR2 FNYEAQ (reference sequence). The CDR3 runs 13 residues. CDR3 bases: TGTGCTAGCAGCCTAGGGGAGGTGGATGAGCAGTTCTTC. This gives the protein CASSLGEVDEQFF.